This TCR beta chain appears in the sequencing data of a study of blood T cell repertoires in COVID-19. Germline lookup yields CDR1 MNHNS and CDR2 SASEGT. Between the trimmed V and J ends, which lost 0 bases and 1 base, there was a span of 18 bases. The length of the CDR3 is 18 residues. The table came from immunoSEQ multiplex PCR; TCRdb's copy has only in-frame clones and leaves some out. Among about 28,000 clones listed, roughly 90% were seen once. Sequencing used peripheral blood. This clonotype originated in a human donor in a cohort sampled during active COVID-19. The chain couples TRBV6-1 to TRBJ1-1; D ambiguous. The CDR3 DNA follows: TGTGCCAGCAGTGAAGCAGGCGGGTTTCGGTTTCGGAACACTGAAGCTTTCTTT. Its protein product is CASSEAGGFRFRNTEAFF.